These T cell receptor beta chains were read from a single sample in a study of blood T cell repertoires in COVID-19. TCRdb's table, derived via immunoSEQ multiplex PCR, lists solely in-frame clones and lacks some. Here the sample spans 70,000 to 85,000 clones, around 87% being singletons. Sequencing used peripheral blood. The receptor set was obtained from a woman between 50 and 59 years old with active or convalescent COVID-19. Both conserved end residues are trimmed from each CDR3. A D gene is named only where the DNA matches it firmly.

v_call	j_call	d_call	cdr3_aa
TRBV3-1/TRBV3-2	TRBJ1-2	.	ASSQESGPAGYGYT
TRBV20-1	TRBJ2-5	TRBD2	SVSSGETQY
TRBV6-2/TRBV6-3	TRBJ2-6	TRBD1	ASSSSMTGGAGANVLT
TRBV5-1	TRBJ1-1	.	ASSLASLNTEAF
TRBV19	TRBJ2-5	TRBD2	ASSIGLAGGLETQY
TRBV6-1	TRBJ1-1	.	ASREAVVNTEAF
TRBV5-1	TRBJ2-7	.	ASSPETGRDEQY
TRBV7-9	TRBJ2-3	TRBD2	ASSLPFKVAGITDTQY
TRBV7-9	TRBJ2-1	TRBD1	ASSSGTGDYEQF
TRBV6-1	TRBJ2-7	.	ASSDPGISKQY
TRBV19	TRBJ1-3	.	ASGDGSSGNTIY
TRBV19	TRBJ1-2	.	ASSMTANYGYT
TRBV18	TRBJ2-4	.	ASSQQGLDKNIQY
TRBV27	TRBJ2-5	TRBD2	ASSLVGGVSRETQY
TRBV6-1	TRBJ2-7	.	ASSERQYSYEQY
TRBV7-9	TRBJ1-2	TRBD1	ASSQTQGGYGYT
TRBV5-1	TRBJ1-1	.	ASSRPGTLTEAF
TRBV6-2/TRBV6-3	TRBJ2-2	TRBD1	ASSQPAGQGAGELF
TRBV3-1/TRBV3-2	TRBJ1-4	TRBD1	ASSQLGTGMGEKLF
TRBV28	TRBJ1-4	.	ASSPTTGSTNEKLF
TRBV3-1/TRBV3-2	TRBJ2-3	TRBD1	ASSQDGTGGAADTQY
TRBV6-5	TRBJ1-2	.	ASSPGALYGYT
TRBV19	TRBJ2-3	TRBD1	ASSSRDRVKQY
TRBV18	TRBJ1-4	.	ASSPRDGGLPGEKLF
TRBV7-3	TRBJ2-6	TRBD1	ASSTRPRDRHRSGANVLT
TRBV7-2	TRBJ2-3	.	ASSPRLGGAGDTQY
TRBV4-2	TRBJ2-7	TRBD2	ASSQDSGGAPYYEQY
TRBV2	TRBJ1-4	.	ASSEYQVGRGGEKLF
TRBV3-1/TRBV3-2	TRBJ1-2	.	ASTLMVGGVRDGYT
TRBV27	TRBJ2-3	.	ASTLDRTTDTQY
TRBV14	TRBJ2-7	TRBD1	ASSPMGQGVEQY